This T cell receptor beta chain was retrieved from a study of OX40 agonist ivuxolimab in advanced cancers. TCRdb keeps only in-frame clones here, not all; method: immunoSEQ multiplex PCR. The sample consists of about 100,000 clones, 90% of them appearing once. V was clipped by 0 bases and J by 3 bases, with 12 bases between them. This CDR3 has 15 residues. CDR1 is SGHAT, CDR2 FQNNGV, per germline. The chain joins TRBV11-2 to TRBJ2-7, with D maybe TRBD2 (6 bases). The sequencing here drew on CD4+ or CD8+ T cells sorted from blood, taken in a trial of the OX40 agonist ivuxolimab. The TCR comes from an adult with an advanced solid tumor such as melanoma, head and neck, liver or kidney cancer. CDR3 sequence: CASSLDRVAVYEQYF. Written as DNA, the CDR3 is TGTGCCAGCAGCTTAGATCGAGTAGCGGTCTACGAGCAGTACTTC.